This TCR beta chain comes out of a study of shared clonotypes between healthy human individuals. There were only Caucasian adults among the donors, and all lived in Nashville, Tennessee. Naive CD4+ cells were CD45RA-selected; the remaining cells were memory. Study-level points and caveats: Clonotypes shared by all four donors outscored non-shared clonotypes in generation probability. Naive CD4 clonotype sharing across a handful of donors was approximately 5%.

Trimming left V 5 bases short and J 4 bases short, with 18 bases between. Germline CDR1 and CDR2: LNHDA and SQIVND (reference sequence). The CDR3 covers 16 residues. About this clone itself: Antigen unknown.

The protocol was immunoSEQ multiplex PCR, while the TCRdb copy is restricted to in-frame clones and leaves out a portion. The table records fewer than 3 million clones, around 90% of them present only once. The source is a man between 18 and 35 years old in good health. Some clones in this sample may be carry-over from other donors' samples. The chain carries TRBV19 and TRBJ2-1; the D gene could be TRBD1 or TRBD2 (6 bases each). Sequenced input: naive CD4+ T cells from PBMCs. The subset denotes: CD45RA+ positively selected. Written as DNA, the CDR3 is TGTGCCAGTAGTGTAAGTGGAAGGGGGACTTACAATGAGCAGTTCTTC. This encodes CASSVSGRGTYNEQFF.